These T cell receptor beta chains were read from a single sample in a study of beta chain features in type 1 diabetes. TCRdb's table, derived via immunoSEQ multiplex PCR, lists solely in-frame clones and lacks some. The top ten hold 2% to 3% of the sample, which has around 120,000 clones, around a sixth seen once. What was sequenced was central memory CD4+ T cells from blood. These receptors were taken from a young man with type 1 diabetes. Both conserved end residues are part of each CDR3. D genes are given only for firm matches. Only some rows state a clone size, as once, few, many or a class for expanded clones.

v_call	d_call	j_call	clone_size	cdr3_length	cdr3_aa	cdr3_nt
TRBV13	TRBD2	TRBJ2-1	few	15	CASSFSGGNYNEQFF	TGTGCCAGCAGCTTTAGCGGGGGGAACTACAATGAGCAGTTCTTC
TRBV4-3	.	TRBJ2-6	few	17	CASSQDGAWAGANVLTF	TGCGCCAGCAGCCAAGATGGAGCCTGGGCTGGGGCCAACGTCCTGACTTTC
TRBV6-5	.	TRBJ1-5	few	14	CASSEGGHPKPQHF	TGTGCCAGTTCCGAGGGGGGGCACCCAAAGCCCCAGCATTTT
TRBV19	.	TRBJ1-3	.	15	CASSFGLFSGNTIYF	TGTGCCAGTAGTTTCGGACTTTTCTCTGGAAACACCATATATTTT
TRBV5-4	TRBD2	TRBJ2-5	.	13	CASSRGGEKTQYF	TGTGCCAGCAGCCGGGGAGGGGAGAAGACCCAGTACTTC
TRBV18	.	TRBJ2-5	few	11	CASSPGETQYF	TGTGCCAGCTCACCTGGAGAGACCCAGTACTTC
TRBV29-1	.	TRBJ1-1	.	15	CSVGGLGGRYTEAFF	TGCAGCGTTGGAGGACTGGGGGGCCGGTACACTGAAGCTTTCTTT
TRBV29-1	.	TRBJ1-5	few	14	CSARTEIPGQPQHF	TGCAGCGCCCGGACAGAAATTCCGGGTCAGCCCCAGCATTTT
TRBV7-2	.	TRBJ1-2	few	12	CASSPGERGYTF	TGTGCCAGCAGCCCAGGGGAGCGCGGCTACACCTTC
TRBV7-2	.	TRBJ2-7	few	16	CASSRTAVASWDEQYF	TGTGCCAGCAGCCGCACGGCTGTGGCTAGCTGGGACGAGCAGTACTTC
TRBV4-2	.	TRBJ1-2	.	15	CASSQDSVHPYGYTF	TGTGCCAGCAGCCAAGATTCAGTGCACCCCTATGGCTACACCTTC
TRBV7-9	.	TRBJ1-2	.	13	CASSLGQTVGYTF	TGTGCCAGCAGCTTGGGTCAGACAGTCGGCTACACCTTC
TRBV7-2	.	TRBJ2-7	.	14	CASSFDRTSYEQYF	TGTGCCAGCAGCTTTGACAGAACCTCCTACGAGCAGTACTTC
TRBV10-3	.	TRBJ1-3	.	14	CAISQGGSGNTIYF	TGTGCCATCAGTCAAGGGGGCTCTGGAAACACCATATATTTT
TRBV6-6	.	TRBJ2-1	.	15	CASTYQGPVYNEQFF	TGTGCCAGCACCTACCAAGGGCCCGTCTACAATGAGCAGTTCTTC
TRBV29-1	TRBD1	TRBJ1-2	few	10	CSVESGYRGF	TGCAGCGTTGAATCGGGCTACAGGGGCTTC
TRBV4-3	.	TRBJ2-7	few	13	CASSPGGIYEQYF	TGCGCCAGCAGCCCTGGTGGGATCTACGAGCAGTACTTC
TRBV28	.	TRBJ2-5	few	14	CAISLEFGQETQYF	TGTGCCATCTCTCTAGAATTTGGTCAAGAGACCCAGTACTTC
TRBV7-2	.	TRBJ2-7	few	14	CASSLARLDYEQYF	TGTGCCAGCAGCTTAGCCCGCCTAGACTACGAGCAGTACTTC
TRBV15	TRBD1	TRBJ2-5	few	16	CATSRGRTGGEETQYF	TGTGCCACCAGCAGAGGAAGGACAGGGGGCGAAGAGACCCAGTACTTC
TRBV4-2	.	TRBJ2-1	few	14	CASSQGGLHNEQFF	TGTGCCAGCAGCCAGGGGGGACTGCACAATGAGCAGTTCTTC
TRBV7-9	.	TRBJ1-1	.	15	CASSSDPPENTEAFF	TGTGCCAGCAGCTCAGACCCGCCAGAGAACACTGAAGCTTTCTTT
TRBV7-2	TRBD2	TRBJ2-3	many	14	CASSFLAGVDTQYF	TGTGCCAGCAGCTTTCTAGCGGGGGTGGATACGCAGTATTTT
TRBV7-2	.	TRBJ1-2	few	12	CASNRKDYGYTF	TGTGCCAGCAATCGCAAGGACTATGGCTACACCTTC